This T cell receptor beta chain derives from a study of OX40 agonist ivuxolimab in advanced cancers. About the study: Patients with hepatocellular carcinoma, melanoma, renal cell or head and neck cancer made up the dose-escalation patients.

The CDR3 spans 18 residues. After removal of 4 bases from V and 1 base from J, the junction contained 12 bases not matched to a gene. Germline V gives CDR1 SGDLS, CDR2 YYNGEE. TCRdb's copy holds only in-frame clones and misses some; the assay was immunoSEQ multiplex PCR. The data contain about 63,000 clones, less than 90% of them singletons. The sample here was CD4+ or CD8+ T cells sorted from blood, taken in a trial of the OX40 agonist ivuxolimab. The gene calls are TRBV9 and TRBJ2-5; 11 nucleotides match TRBD2. This clonotype originated in an adult with an advanced solid tumor such as melanoma, head and neck, liver or kidney cancer. The CDR3 sequence: CASSPNPGTSGSQETQYF. CDR3 nucleotides: TGTGCCAGCAGCCCGAATCCCGGGACTAGCGGCTCCCAAGAGACCCAGTACTTC.